One sample yielded the 23 T cell receptor beta chains listed below, sequenced in a study of CD8 T cells in ankylosing spondylitis. MiXCR, applied by TCRdb to the 5' RACE reads, yields one record per CDR3 protein. The repertoire holds hundreds of thousands of distinct CDR3 sequences, with roughly 32% as singletons. The sample consisted of blood, either unsorted or a sorted T cell fraction (not recorded which). All receptors derive from a male donor with ankylosing spondylitis or in good health (not recorded which).

The chain carries TRBV12-3 or TRBV12-4 and TRBJ2-7; D might be TRBD1 (6 bases). The V end was cut by 6 bases, the J end by 3 bases, with 18 bases between. This CDR3 has 15 amino acids. The CDR3 reads CASSSTTGINYEQYF. Here the CDR3 DNA reads TGTGCCAGCAGCTCAACTACAGGGATCAACTACGAGCAGTACTTC.

In this sample, this clonotype turned up a few times. The chain recombines TRBV7-8 with TRBJ1-2, with 8 bases that match TRBD1. This CDR3 contains 13 residues. Trimming took 8 bases from V and 4 from J; bases not matched to a gene: 6. The germline CDR1 and CDR2 sequences are SGHVS and FQNEAQ. The CDR3 DNA reads as TGTGCCAGCGCAAATACAGGGGGCTATGGCTACACCTTC. This sequence encodes CASANTGGYGYTF.

This chain uses TRBV6-1 with TRBJ2-7; 9 bases align to TRBD1. CDR3 length equals 14 residues. Trimming cost V 6 bases and J 3 bases; bases outside gene matches: 6. Germline V gene lookup returns CDR1 MNHNS and CDR2 SASEGT. Written as DNA, the CDR3 is TGTGCCAGCAGCCGGTCGGGACAGGGCTACGAGCAGTACTTC. Its protein is CASSRSGQGYEQYF.

This clonotype has a handful of counts. The V gene is TRBV12-3 or TRBV12-4, the J gene TRBJ1-4; D gene ambiguous. The CDR3 totals 15 residues. V was clipped by 7 bases and J by 0 bases, with 12 bases between them. The CDR3 DNA sequence: TGTGCCAGCACTCTAGACGGAGCAACTAATGAAAAACTGTTTTTT. As protein: CASTLDGATNEKLFF.

CDR3 residues: CASTKGLAGTDTQYF. The CDR3 region has the DNA TGTGCCAGCACGAAAGGACTAGCGGGCACAGATACGCAGTATTTT. V gene TRBV12-3 or TRBV12-4 combines with J gene TRBJ2-3, with TRBD2 identical over 10 bases. The CDR3 loop spans 15 amino acids. Trimming cost V 7 bases and J 1 base; bases outside gene matches: 5.

This chain joins TRBV15 and TRBJ1-5, with D maybe TRBD1 (5 bases). This CDR3 is built from 14 residues. Between the trimmed V and J ends, which lost 0 bases and 7 bases, there was a span of 10 bases. CDR1 and CDR2 from the germline V gene are LNHNV and YYDKDF (reference sequence). Here the CDR3 reads CATSRDRARQPQHF. The CDR3 region has the DNA TGTGCCACCAGCAGAGACAGGGCCCGGCAGCCCCAGCATTTT.

This clonotype was seen repeatedly, ten times or more. Because the CDR3's place on the DNA is in doubt, the DNA is left out and the CDR3 is given as listed by TCRdb. The CDR3: CISVSEAPTSGGDNEQFF. This sequence joins TRBV7-5 and TRBJ2-1; the table gives TRBD2 as D, unverified against the DNA. TRBV7-5 is labeled a pseudogene. The CDR3 totals 18 residues, both ends included.

J is TRBJ1-1 and V is TRBV3-1; no clear D gene. The ends were cut back, 1 base at V and 8 bases at J, with 11 bases in the middle. Germline values: CDR1 LGHDT, CDR2 YNNKEL (reference sequence). The CDR3 has 13 amino acids. The CDR3 sequence: CASSQVQRQEAFF. CDR3 sequence (DNA): TGTGCCAGCAGCCAAGTACAGCGTCAAGAAGCTTTCTTT.

This chain connects TRBV28 to TRBJ2-7, with TRBD1 identical over 8 bases. Trimming removed 6 bases from V and 4 bases from J; junction bases left unmatched: 14. The CDR3 is 16 amino acids. Germline CDR1 is MDHEN and CDR2 is SYDVKM. The CDR3 DNA sequence: TGTGCCAGCAGACAGCACCACGGGACAGGTCGTTACGAGCAGTACTTC. This translates into CASRQHHGTGRYEQYF.

The sample holds many counts of this clonotype. The genes are TRBV9 and TRBJ2-7, with 7 bases fitting TRBD1. Germline V gene sequence: CDR1 SGDLS, CDR2 YYNGEE. V lost 2 bases, J lost 0 bases, and 2 bases stayed unmatched. The CDR3 is 14 amino acids. The CDR3 region is CASSVGQSSYEQYF. The DNA for the CDR3 is TGTGCCAGCAGCGTGGGACAGAGCTCCTACGAGCAGTACTTC. The variable domain in full, completed from reference TRBV9 and TRBJ2-7, reads DSGVTQTPKHLITATGQRVTLRCSPRSGDLSVYWYQQSLDQGLQFLIQYYNGEERAKGNILERFSAQQFPDLHSELNLSSLELGDSALYFCASSVGQSSYEQYFGPGTRLTVT.

The genes are TRBV10-2 and TRBJ2-1, with D perhaps TRBD2 (6 bases). The CDR3 is 15 amino acids. Deletions cut 4 bases from V and 2 bases from J, with 12 bases between. Germline V gives CDR1 WSHSY, CDR2 SAAADI. In DNA form, the CDR3 reads TGCGCCAGCAGTGGGGGGACTCCAACCTACAATGAGCAGTTCTTC. It specifies CASSGGTPTYNEQFF.

The CDR3 loop reads CSARDFGGVQPQHF. Here the CDR3 DNA reads TGCAGTGCTAGAGATTTCGGGGGAGTTCAGCCCCAGCATTTT. The chain recombines TRBV20-1 with TRBJ1-5; possibly TRBD1 for D (5 bases). V lost 0 bases and J lost 6, with 12 bases in between. There are 14 residues in the CDR3. CDR1 DFQATT and CDR2 SNEGSKA come from the germline V gene (reference sequence).

This clonotype was seen a few times. The CDR3 region is CASSPQNSGNTIYF. Written as DNA, the CDR3 is TGTGCCAGCAGTCCCCAGAACTCTGGAAACACCATATATTTT. J is TRBJ1-3 and V is TRBV6-1; D not certain. Trimming cost V 5 bases and J 0 bases, with 8 bases left between them. Germline CDR1 MNHNS, CDR2 SASEGT. This CDR3 spans 14 amino acids.

The chain is built from TRBV5-5 and TRBJ1-2; TRBD1 might be the D (5 bases). Trimming shortened V by 0 bases and J by 2 bases, and 11 bases separated the two germline ends. Germline V lookup: CDR1 SGHKS, CDR2 YYEKEE (reference sequence). CDR3 length: 15 residues. Here the CDR3 DNA reads TGTGCCAGCAGCTTGGGTGGCAGGGAGAACTATGGCTACACCTTC. It is translated as CASSLGGRENYGYTF.

This clonotype was observed a few times. The chain is built from TRBV12-3 or TRBV12-4 and TRBJ2-5; D is perhaps TRBD2 (5 bases). The V gene lost 6 bases and the J gene lost 0 bases, with 14 bases spanning the gap. The CDR3 is made up of 15 amino acids. Here the CDR3 reads CASSPERAYQETQYF. The CDR3, as DNA: TGTGCCAGCAGCCCCGAGAGGGCTTACCAAGAGACCCAGTACTTC.

The V gene is TRBV12-3 or TRBV12-4, the J gene TRBJ2-5; 9 bases match TRBD1. V was clipped by 8 bases and J by 9 bases; unmatched bases: 13. This CDR3 comprises 14 residues. The CDR3 protein is CASRQGESGRAQYF. Here the CDR3 DNA reads TGTGCCAGCCGACAGGGGGAATCCGGCCGGGCCCAGTACTTC.

The chain carries TRBV20-1 and TRBJ2-7; D gene uncertain. Germline V gives CDR1 DFQATT, CDR2 SNEGSKA (reference sequence). V lost 0 bases and J lost 0, with 12 bases in between. The CDR3 has 15 residues. CDR3 bases: TGCAGTGCTAGAGATCCCTCGACAAGCTCCTACGAGCAGTACTTC. As protein: CSARDPSTSSYEQYF.

This sequence joins TRBV12-3 or TRBV12-4 and TRBJ1-2, with TRBD1 as a possible D gene (5 bases). V lost 7 bases and J 6 bases, leaving 18 bases between the germline ends. The CDR3 has 14 amino acids. The CDR3 DNA is TGTGCCAGCACCCGACCGGGACGAGGTGATGGCTACACCTTC. Translation gives CASTRPGRGDGYTF.

The chain joins TRBV7-8 to TRBJ2-3; TRBD2 agrees at 10 bases. The germline gives CDR1 SGHVS, CDR2 FQNEAQ. After removal of 4 bases from V and 0 bases from J, the junction contained 7 bases not matched to a gene. The CDR3 contains 17 residues. In nucleotides, the CDR3 is TGTGCCAGCAGCTGGACTAGCGGAATTGCTAGCACAGATACGCAGTATTTT. Translated: CASSWTSGIASTDTQYF.

Only a few counts were recorded for this clonotype. The V gene is TRBV11-2, the J gene TRBJ2-5; 9 nucleotides agree with TRBD2. Losses at the gene ends were 6 bases for V and 5 bases for J; bases not matched to a gene: 4. The CDR3 has 13 residues. CDR1 and CDR2 (germline): SGHAT, FQNNGV. CDR3 region: CASRSSGVETQYF. As DNA, the CDR3 is TGTGCCAGCAGGTCTAGCGGGGTGGAGACCCAGTACTTC.

The chain joins TRBV12-3 or TRBV12-4 to TRBJ2-3; 11 nucleotides align to TRBD2. Germline trimming cut 6 bases from V and 11 bases from J; bases unmatched to any gene: 13. This CDR3 has 15 amino acids. The CDR3: CASRRGGTSGLGQYF. CDR3 bases: TGTGCCAGCAGGAGGGGGGGGACTAGCGGCCTGGGGCAGTATTTT.

The chain links TRBV10-3 to TRBJ1-5; 9 bases line up with TRBD1. The CDR3 is made up of 14 amino acids. Trimming cost V 0 bases and J 7 bases; bases outside gene matches: 1. The germline gives CDR1 ENHRY, CDR2 SYGVKD. The CDR3 nucleotides are TGTGCCATCAGTGAGTCGACAGGGGGGCAGCCCCAGCATTTT. Translated: CAISESTGGQPQHF.

V gene TRBV5-1 combines with J gene TRBJ2-3; D may be TRBD2 (5 bases). Germline-derived CDR1 and CDR2 are SGHRS and YFSETQ. V was pared by 0 bases and J by 2 bases, with 16 bases between. This CDR3 has 17 residues. The CDR3 sequence is CASSLAGDTRPTDTQYF. In nucleotides, the CDR3 is TGCGCCAGCAGCTTGGCCGGGGATACCCGGCCCACAGATACGCAGTATTTT.